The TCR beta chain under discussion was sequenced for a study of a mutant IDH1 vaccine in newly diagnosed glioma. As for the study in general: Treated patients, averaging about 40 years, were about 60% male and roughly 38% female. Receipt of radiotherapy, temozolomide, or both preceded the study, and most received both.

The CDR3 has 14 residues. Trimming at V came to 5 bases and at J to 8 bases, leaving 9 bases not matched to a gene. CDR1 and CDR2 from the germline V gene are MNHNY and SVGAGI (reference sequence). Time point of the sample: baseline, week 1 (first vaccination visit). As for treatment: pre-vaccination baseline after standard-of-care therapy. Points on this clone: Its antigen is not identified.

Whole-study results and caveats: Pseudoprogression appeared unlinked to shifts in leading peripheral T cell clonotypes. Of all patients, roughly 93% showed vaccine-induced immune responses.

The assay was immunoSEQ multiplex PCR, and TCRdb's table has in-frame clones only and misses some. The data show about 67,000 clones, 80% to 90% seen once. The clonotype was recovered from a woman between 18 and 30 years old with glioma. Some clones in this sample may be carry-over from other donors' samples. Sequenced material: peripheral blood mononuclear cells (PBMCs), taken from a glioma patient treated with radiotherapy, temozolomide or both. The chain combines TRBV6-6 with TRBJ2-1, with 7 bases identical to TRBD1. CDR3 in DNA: TGTGCCAGCAGTGCAGACAGGGTAAGGGATGAGCAGTTCTTC. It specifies CASSADRVRDEQFF.